The 13 T cell receptor beta chains reported below all come from one sample, sequenced in a study of regulatory T cells in long-lasting Graves disease. Indicated time point: newly diagnosed GD, antithyroid drugs for less than 3 months. PBMC-extracted RNA yielded the TCR library. Arm-PCR of CDR3 regions with iRepertoire HTBI primers generated TCR beta libraries. A single record per CDR3 protein comes from TCRdb applying MiXCR to the multiplex PCR reads. In the table there are about 620,000 distinct CDR3 sequences, around 17% of which are singletons. Another study also made use of these data, one on T cells in Graves' hyperthyroidism and ophthalmopathy.

The input for sequencing was peripheral blood mononuclear cells (PBMCs), taken at new diagnosis, from a patient treated with antithyroid drugs. These receptors were collected from a woman aged 30 to 39 with Graves disease.

V gene TRBV5-4 combines with J gene TRBJ1-5, with D maybe TRBD1 (5 bases). V was shortened by 2 bases and J by 4 bases, with 25 bases between the two germline ends. The CDR3 has 19 amino acids. Germline loops: CDR1 SGHNT, CDR2 YYREEE (reference sequence). CDR3 DNA: TGTGCCAGCAGCTTACTTAACCCCACAGGATTTAGTAGGAATCAGCCCCAGCATTTT. Translating gives CASSLLNPTGFSRNQPQHF.

For this clonotype: A much more abundant neighbour one base away suggests this may be a read error. This is likely a read error, given that the CDR3 carries no conserved phenylalanine or tryptophan at its end. The rearrangement uses TRBV11-3 and TRBJ2-1; TRBD2 might be the D (7 bases). Gene TRBJ2-5 matches the end of the DNA better, so the J call may be wrong. The CDR3 contains 14 residues. CDR1 SGHNT and CDR2 YENEEA come from the germline V gene. The CDR3 reads CASSPWGGEETQYL. DNA of the CDR3: TGTGCCAGCAGCCCCTGGGGGGGCGAAGAGACCCAGTACCTC.

This clonotype was counted many times. The chain is built from TRBV12-3 or TRBV12-4 and TRBJ2-7, with D perhaps assigned TRBD1 or TRBD2 (5 bases each). The CDR3 covers 13 residues. V was cut by 7 bases and J by 4 bases, with 14 bases left in between. In DNA form, the CDR3 reads TGTGCCAGCACCTTGGGGGTGGGGTACGAGCAGTACTTC. This translates into CASTLGVGYEQYF.

This clonotype was seen ten or more times. The chain joins TRBV27 to TRBJ1-2; possibly TRBD1 for D (5 bases). Trimming pared 10 bases from V and 4 bases from J, leaving 10 bases between. CDR1 is MNHEY and CDR2 is SMNVEV in the germline V gene (reference sequence). This CDR3 comprises 11 residues. The CDR3 region has the DNA TGTGCCACTGGGACCGGCTATGGCTACACCTTC. Amino acids: CATGTGYGYTF.

This clonotype was recorded at least ten times. The V call is TRBV24-1, the J call TRBJ2-7; D perhaps matches TRBD1 (5 bases). Between the trimmed V and J ends, which lost 0 bases and 10 bases, there was a span of 6 bases. The germline CDR1 and CDR2 sequences are KGHDR and SFDVKD. This CDR3 region has 11 residues. The CDR3 reads CATSDLDSQYF. In DNA form, the CDR3 reads TGTGCCACCAGTGATTTGGACAGTCAGTACTTC.

There are many counts of this clonotype. The chain uses TRBV12-3 or TRBV12-4 and TRBJ1-2, with D hard to call. The V gene lost 6 bases and the J gene lost 4 bases, with 6 bases spanning the gap. The length of the CDR3 is 11 residues. CDR3 loop: CASSFSYGYTF. The CDR3 nucleotides read TGTGCCAGCAGCTTTTCCTATGGCTACACCTTC.

The sample holds many counts of this clonotype. V is TRBV7-9 and J is TRBJ1-3; the D is unclear. Germline-derived CDR1 and CDR2 are SEHNR and FQNEAQ (reference sequence). Deletions cut 4 bases from V and 0 bases from J, with 13 bases between. This CDR3 is 16 amino acids long. The CDR3 spells CASSSTTVPSGNTIYF. The CDR3 nucleotides read TGTGCCAGCAGCTCCACCACAGTGCCCTCTGGAAACACCATATATTTT. Filled out from reference TRBV7-9 and TRBJ1-3, the complete variable domain reads DTGVSQNPRHKITKRGQNVTFRCDPISEHNRLYWYRQTLGQGPEFLTYFQNEAQLEKSRLLSDRFSAERPKGSFSTLEIQRTEQGDSAMYLCASSSTTVPSGNTIYFGEGSWLTVV.

This clonotype was observed at least ten times. The chain has TRBV5-1 and TRBJ1-2; 7 nucleotides line up with TRBD1. Trimming took 7 bases from V and 5 from J; bases not matched to a gene: 5. There are 12 residues in the CDR3. Germline CDR1 SGHRS, CDR2 YFSETQ. This CDR3 is CASGTDLYGYTF. The CDR3 DNA reads TGCGCCAGCGGGACAGACTTATATGGCTACACCTTC.

The chain recombines TRBV28 with TRBJ2-7, with 7 bases that match TRBD1. Trimming at V came to 10 bases and at J to 3 bases, leaving 9 bases not matched to a gene. The germline gives CDR1 MDHEN, CDR2 SYDVKM. The CDR3 is 13 amino acids. The CDR3 region has the DNA TGTGCCATCCAAGGGGGCCCTCGCTACGAGCAGTACTTC. This gives the protein CAIQGGPRYEQYF.

This clonotype was counted at least ten times. The chain links TRBV2 to TRBJ2-7, with 10 bases identical to TRBD2. V shed 7 bases, J shed 6 bases, and the junction held 12 bases outside the gene matches. There are 15 residues in the CDR3. CDR1 is SNHLY and CDR2 is FYNNEI in the germline V gene. The CDR3 region has the DNA TGTGCCAGCACTAATTTAGCGGGAGGTCCGGGCGAGCAGTACTTC. It codes for CASTNLAGGPGEQYF.

The chain is built from TRBV7-9 and TRBJ1-2; the D gene is possibly TRBD1 (6 bases). Germline assignment: CDR1 SEHNR and CDR2 FQNEAQ (reference sequence). V lost 4 bases and J lost 0, with 9 bases in between. The CDR3 covers 14 residues. The CDR3 here is CASSSRTANYGYTF. In nucleotides, the CDR3 is TGTGCCAGCAGCTCGAGGACAGCTAACTATGGCTACACCTTC.

The chain joins TRBV18 to TRBJ1-2, with unresolved D. CDR1 and CDR2 (germline): KGHSH, LQKENI. V was shortened by 3 bases and J by 7 bases, with 18 bases between the two germline ends. The CDR3 loop spans 15 amino acids. The CDR3 DNA reads TGTGCCAGCTCACCGGAGGGAGTGATCGTAGGTGGCTACACCTTC. Translating it yields CASSPEGVIVGGYTF. The full variable domain, its missing parts supplied by reference TRBV18 and TRBJ1-2, is NAGVMQNPRHLVRRRGQEARLRCSPMKGHSHVYWYRQLPEEGLKFMVYLQKENIIDESGMPKERFSAEFPKEGPSILRIQQVVRGDSAAYFCASSPEGVIVGGYTFGSGTRLTVV.

In its sample, this clonotype was seen a few times. CDR3 in DNA: TGTGCCAGCAGCTTCAGGGGAGGTCACCCTGAAGCTTTCTTT. Its translation: CASSFRGGHPEAFF. The V and J genes are TRBV5-5 and TRBJ1-1; D is perhaps TRBD1 (6 bases). There are 14 residues in the CDR3. The germline gives CDR1 SGHKS, CDR2 YYEKEE (reference sequence). Trimming pared 2 bases from V and 6 bases from J, leaving 14 bases between.